This entry lists 30 T cell receptor beta chains sequenced from one sample in a study of T cells after yellow fever vaccination. TCRdb itself ran the 5' RACE reads through MiXCR, one entry per CDR3 protein. The sample lists some 350,000 distinct CDR3 sequences; about 6% were seen once. Sequencing was performed on PBMCs, taken 5 days after the yellow fever booster vaccination. All receptors come from a man aged 25 to 40 who received the YFV17D yellow fever vaccine.

This clonotype was counted many times. This chain uses TRBV27 with TRBJ2-7, with 10 positions matching TRBD2. CDR3 length: 15 residues. The V gene end was trimmed by 5 bases and the J gene end by 0 bases; junction bases not matched to a gene: 4. Germline values: CDR1 MNHEY, CDR2 SMNVEV (reference sequence). The CDR3 coding sequence is TGTGCCAGCAGTCTCAGCGGGAGGGCCTCCTACGAGCAGTACTTC. As protein: CASSLSGRASYEQYF.

Ten or more counts support this clonotype. The rearrangement joins TRBV20-1 to TRBJ2-7, with 13 positions matching TRBD2. CDR3 length: 13 amino acids. CDR1 is DFQATT, CDR2 SNEGSKA, per germline (reference sequence). The V gene end was trimmed by 3 bases and the J gene end by 4 bases; junction bases not matched to a gene: 0. CDR3 nucleotide sequence: TGCAGTGCTAGGGGACTAGCGGGGTACGAGCAGTACTTC. This gives the protein CSARGLAGYEQYF.

Ten or more counts support this clonotype. The rearrangement links TRBV20-1 to TRBJ2-1, with TRBD2 as a possible D gene (5 bases). Germline V gene lookup returns CDR1 DFQATT and CDR2 SNEGSKA (reference sequence). This CDR3 region has 16 residues. V dropped 5 bases and J dropped 4 bases, with 21 bases sitting between them. The CDR3 reads CSARGLERSRYNEQFF. The DNA of the CDR3 is TGCAGTGCTCGCGGGCTGGAGCGTTCAAGATACAATGAGCAGTTCTTC.

This clonotype has more than one count but fewer than ten. The rearrangement links TRBV9 to TRBJ2-7; D perhaps matches TRBD1 (6 bases). The CDR3 consists of 15 residues. Germline CDR1 is SGDLS and CDR2 is YYNGEE. The V gene lost 0 bases and the J gene lost 5 bases, with 15 bases spanning the gap. CDR3 loop: CASSVGQGLTHEQYF. CDR3 nucleotide sequence: TGTGCCAGCAGCGTAGGTCAGGGGTTGACTCACGAGCAGTACTTC.

There are a few counts of this clonotype. CDR3 in amino acids: CASSLRQSGGYTF. For the CDR3, the DNA is TGTGCCAGCAGCTTGAGACAGTCGGGCGGCTACACCTTC. The J gene is TRBJ1-2, the V gene TRBV5-6; TRBD1 is a possible D gene (5 bases). CDR1 and CDR2 (germline): SGHDT, YYEEEE. V shed 1 base and J shed 8 bases, with 12 bases lying between them. The length of the CDR3 is 13 residues.

The CDR3, as DNA: TGTGCCAGCAGTTTTCGACTAGCGGGAGGCCGCGGGGGGGCCAAAAACATTCAGTACTTC. Protein product: CASSFRLAGGRGGAKNIQYF. The chain combines TRBV12-3 or TRBV12-4 with TRBJ2-4; 13 bases are a match to TRBD2. V shed 3 bases, J shed 1 base, and the junction held 12 bases outside the gene matches. The CDR3 loop spans 20 amino acids.

Many counts were recorded for this clonotype. The gene calls are TRBV20-1 and TRBJ2-5, with D maybe TRBD1 (6 bases). This CDR3 spans 13 amino acids. Germline V gene sequence: CDR1 DFQATT, CDR2 SNEGSKA (reference sequence). V was shortened by 6 bases and J by 5 bases, with 16 bases between the two germline ends. The CDR3, as DNA: TGCAGTGCGAGGGCACAGGGACGCGAGACCCAGTACTTC. Its translation: CSARAQGRETQYF.

Ten or more counts support this clonotype. This rearrangement joins TRBV10-3 to TRBJ2-7, with 7 bases fitting TRBD1. Germline V gene lookup returns CDR1 ENHRY and CDR2 SYGVKD. This CDR3 region has 13 residues. Trimming removed 11 bases from V and 0 bases from J; junction bases left unmatched: 7. The CDR3 here is CAAQTGSSYEQYF. The CDR3 bases are TGTGCCGCCCAGACAGGGAGCTCCTACGAGCAGTACTTC.

This clonotype was seen a handful of times. The chain is built from TRBV12-3 or TRBV12-4 and TRBJ2-3, with TRBD2 matching over 11 bases. The CDR3 consists of 15 residues. J was trimmed by 4 bases and V by 6 bases; bases with no gene match: 6. CDR3 bases: TGTGCCAGCAGGGTAGCGGGAGGGGGGCCAGATACGCAGTATTTT. Translated: CASRVAGGGPDTQYF.

CDR3 nucleotide sequence: TGTGCCAGCAGCAAGGGACAGGGGATAAACGAGCAGTACTTC. This codes for CASSKGQGINEQYF. The chain carries TRBV9 and TRBJ2-7; 10 nucleotides agree with TRBD1. J was trimmed by 5 bases and V by 4 bases; bases with no gene match: 6. CDR3 length: 14 residues. From germline, CDR1 is SGDLS and CDR2 YYNGEE.

This clonotype appeared many times. The chain recombines TRBV20-1 with TRBJ2-3; 7 nucleotides line up with TRBD2. The germline V gene encodes CDR1 DFQATT and CDR2 SNEGSKA (reference sequence). V was clipped by 6 bases and J by 4 bases; unmatched bases: 7. CDR3 length: 13 residues. CDR3 in amino acids: CSAPLAGADTQYF. The CDR3 DNA reads TGCAGTGCCCCCCTGGCGGGGGCAGATACGCAGTATTTT.

This clonotype was observed many times. CDR3 nucleotide sequence: TGTGCCAGCAGTTACCAGGACAGGGGGCTGAATGAGCAGTTCTTC. Its protein is CASSYQDRGLNEQFF. The genes are TRBV7-3 and TRBJ2-1; TRBD1 aligns across 11 bases. This CDR3 has 15 amino acids. The V and J ends lost 6 bases and 7 bases, in that order; junction bases with no gene match: 8. Germline CDR1 reads SGHTA; CDR2 reads FQGTGA. Based on the CDR3 plus reference TRBV7-3 and TRBJ2-1, the full variable domain is GAGVSQTPSNKVTEKGKYVELRCDPISGHTALYWYRQSLGQGPEFLIYFQGTGAADDSGLPNDRFFAVRPEGSVSTLKIQRTERGDSAVYLCASSYQDRGLNEQFFGPGTRLTVL.

This chain links TRBV7-2 with TRBJ2-5; D is undetermined. Trimming removed 5 bases at V and 6 bases at J, with 19 bases between. Germline V lookup: CDR1 SGHTA, CDR2 FQGNSA. The CDR3 runs 15 residues. Here the CDR3 DNA reads TGTGCCAGCAGCACTCGGAGCGATTACACACAGACCCAGTACTTC. Translating it yields CASSTRSDYTQTQYF.

This clonotype has a count of ten or more. One junction end does not reproduce the germline sequence, and a read error may be involved. The chain carries TRBV3-1 and TRBJ2-1, with D hard to call. Germline V gives CDR1 LGHDT, CDR2 YNNKEL (reference sequence). The CDR3 sequence is 13 residues long. CDR3 residues: CASSQDRSSFLSF. CDR3 sequence (DNA): TGTGCCAGCAGCCAAGATCGTAGCTCTTTTTTATCATTC.

This clonotype has only a few counts. This chain connects TRBV6-2 or TRBV6-3 to TRBJ2-7, with TRBD2 identical over 7 bases. Germline V CDR1 and CDR2: MNHEY, SVGEGT. The CDR3 runs 15 residues. Germline trimming cut 5 bases from V and 2 bases from J; bases unmatched to any gene: 9. This chain's CDR3 is CASSKLLALTYEQYF. CDR3 DNA: TGTGCCAGCAGTAAACTACTAGCGCTCACCTACGAGCAGTACTTC.

The chain employs TRBV6-6 and TRBJ2-1; D not resolved. In germline, CDR1 is MNHNY, CDR2 SVGAGI (reference sequence). Between the trimmed V and J ends, which lost 7 bases and 4 bases, there was a span of 5 bases. The CDR3 runs to 11 residues. CDR3 bases: TGTGCCAGCACCCTGTACAATGAGCAGTTCTTC. It codes for CASTLYNEQFF.

In its sample, this clonotype was seen many times. The chain carries TRBV7-2 and TRBJ2-3; tentatively, D is TRBD1 (5 bases). Germline CDR1 and CDR2: SGHTA and FQGNSA. V lost 5 bases, J lost 0 bases, and 18 bases lay in between. The CDR3 contains 17 residues. CDR3 residues: CASSPYARQRSTDTQYF. CDR3 nucleotides: TGTGCCAGCAGCCCCTATGCTAGACAGAGAAGCACAGATACGCAGTATTTT.

In this sample, this clonotype turned up many times. V gene TRBV6-1 combines with J gene TRBJ2-1; 8 bases are shared with TRBD1. With V trimmed by 6 bases and J by 6 bases, 13 bases remained unmatched. The CDR3 totals 16 residues. CDR1 and CDR2 (germline): MNHNS, SASEGT. CDR3 in amino acids: CASSRDRSLQSNEQFF. CDR3 DNA sequence: TGTGCCAGCAGCCGGGACAGGTCACTTCAATCCAATGAGCAGTTCTTC.

CDR3: CASSFRVGGEETQYF. In DNA, the CDR3 is TGTGCCAGCAGCTTCAGGGTTGGCGGAGAAGAGACCCAGTACTTC. The V call is TRBV7-2, the J call TRBJ2-5, with D perhaps matching TRBD1 (5 bases). CDR1 is SGHTA and CDR2 is FQGNSA in the germline V gene. This CDR3 contains 15 residues. V lost 3 bases and J 3 bases, leaving 14 bases between the germline ends. Full variable domain (outside the CDR3, taken from reference TRBV7-2 and TRBJ2-5): GAGVSQSPSNKVTEKGKDVELRCDPISGHTALYWYRQSLGQGLEFLIYFQGNSAPDKSGLPSDRFSAERTGGSVSTLTIQRTQQEDSAVYLCASSFRVGGEETQYFGPGTRLLVL.

The chain links TRBV19 to TRBJ2-7; 15 bases are shared with TRBD2. The CDR3 is 18 residues long. J gave up 3 bases and V 6 bases, and 12 bases lay outside the gene matches. Germline V lookup: CDR1 LNHDA, CDR2 SQIVND (reference sequence). CDR3 protein: CASSTKGLAGGLVYEQYF. The CDR3 region has the DNA TGTGCCAGTAGCACCAAGGGACTAGCGGGAGGTTTGGTCTACGAGCAGTACTTC. Full variable domain (missing parts from reference TRBV19 and TRBJ2-7): DGGITQSPKYLFRKEGQNVTLSCEQNLNHDAMYWYRQDPGQGLRLIYYSQIVNDFQKGDIAEGYSVSREKKESFPLTVTSAQKNPTAFYLCASSTKGLAGGLVYEQYFGPGTRLTVT.

Only a few counts were recorded for this clonotype. The gene calls are TRBV5-1 and TRBJ2-2; D remains unclear. The germline V and J ends were trimmed by 4 bases and 4 bases, with 11 bases remaining between them. CDR3 size: 14 residues. Per germline, CDR1 SGHRS and CDR2 YFSETQ. The CDR3 DNA is TGCGCCAGCAGCCCATCTGTCCTCACCGGGGAGCTGTTTTTT. Its protein is CASSPSVLTGELFF.

A few counts support this clonotype. The rearrangement uses TRBV20-1 and TRBJ2-1; 10 bases are a match to TRBD2. The CDR3 runs to 13 residues. Germline lookup yields CDR1 DFQATT and CDR2 SNEGSKA (reference sequence). The V segment lost 6 bases and the J segment 2 bases; nucleotides outside the gene matches: 1. The CDR3 nucleotides read TGCAGTGCAGGACTAGCGGCCTACAATGAGCAGTTCTTC. This codes for CSAGLAAYNEQFF.

The sample holds a few counts of this clonotype. The chain employs TRBV20-1 and TRBJ2-7, with 12 bases fitting TRBD1. The length of the CDR3 is 14 residues. Germline trimming cut 4 bases from V and 5 bases from J; bases unmatched to any gene: 6. Germline assignment: CDR1 DFQATT and CDR2 SNEGSKA (reference sequence). The CDR3 protein is CSATSGTGGHEQYF. The CDR3 DNA sequence: TGCAGTGCTACCTCCGGGACAGGGGGCCACGAGCAGTACTTC.

This clonotype appeared many times. The rearrangement uses TRBV6-5 and TRBJ2-7; D ambiguous. Trimming shortened V by 0 bases and J by 7 bases, and 16 bases separated the two germline ends. This CDR3 has 15 amino acids. The germline gives CDR1 MNHEY, CDR2 SVGAGI. In DNA, the CDR3 is TGTGCCAGCAGTTACTCGGTAGCAACCCCTTGGGAGCAGTACTTC. Translation: CASSYSVATPWEQYF.

V usage is TRBV30 and J usage is TRBJ2-5; 15 bases are shared with TRBD2. The CDR3 runs to 15 residues. V was clipped by 3 bases and J by 5 bases; unmatched bases: 4. The germline V gene has CDR1 GTSNPN and CDR2 SVGIG (reference sequence). The CDR3 protein is CAWSPGTSGGETQYF. The CDR3 coding sequence is TGTGCCTGGAGCCCCGGGACTAGCGGGGGGGAGACCCAGTACTTC.

In this sample, this clonotype turned up a few times. V and J are TRBV9 and TRBJ2-2; 8 bases line up with TRBD1. Germline loops: CDR1 SGDLS, CDR2 YYNGEE. After removal of 4 bases from V and 7 bases from J, the junction contained 6 bases not matched to a gene. The CDR3 totals 14 residues. The CDR3 is CASSSRQGYGELFF. DNA of the CDR3: TGTGCCAGCAGCTCTCGACAGGGGTACGGGGAGCTGTTTTTT. Full variable domain (outside the CDR3, taken from reference TRBV9 and TRBJ2-2): DSGVTQTPKHLITATGQRVTLRCSPRSGDLSVYWYQQSLDQGLQFLIQYYNGEERAKGNILERFSAQQFPDLHSELNLSSLELGDSALYFCASSSRQGYGELFFGEGSRLTVL.

This rearrangement joins TRBV20-1 to TRBJ2-1; perhaps TRBD2 as D (6 bases). V lost 0 bases to trimming and J lost 14 bases, with 11 bases between them. Germline assignment: CDR1 DFQATT and CDR2 SNEGSKA (reference sequence). CDR3 length equals 11 residues. The CDR3 DNA reads as TGCAGTGCTAGAGAACGGGAGAGGGAGTTCTTC. This encodes CSAREREREFF.

V and J are TRBV10-3 and TRBJ2-7, with 10 bases that match TRBD2. In germline, CDR1 is ENHRY, CDR2 SYGVKD. Trimming cost V 4 bases and J 0 bases; bases outside gene matches: 6. There are 16 residues in the CDR3. CDR3 nucleotides: TGTGCCATCAGTGGCTCAAGGACTAGCGGCTCCTACGAGCAGTACTTC. The encoded protein is CAISGSRTSGSYEQYF.

This clonotype came up a few times. V and J are TRBV7-2 and TRBJ2-1; 8 bases map to TRBD2. From germline, CDR1 is SGHTA and CDR2 FQGNSA. Unmatched junction bases numbered 10, after V lost 2 bases and J lost 7 bases. The CDR3 has 16 residues. Written as DNA, the CDR3 is TGTGCCAGCAGCTTATTAGGGGCGGGAGGAAGTAATGAGCAGTTCTTC. Translating gives CASSLLGAGGSNEQFF.

This clonotype has ten or more counts. V gene TRBV4-2 combines with J gene TRBJ2-4, with TRBD2 as a possible D gene (6 bases). V lost 1 base and J lost 1, with 20 bases in between. This CDR3 comprises 19 residues. Germline CDR1 LGHNA, CDR2 YNFKEQ. CDR3 nucleotide sequence: TGTGCCAGCAGCCAAGGGTTAGCGGACCTAATGGCGGCCAAAAACATTCAGTACTTC. The encoded protein is CASSQGLADLMAAKNIQYF.